One T cell receptor beta chain is described in this entry. V lost 4 bases to trimming and J lost 4 bases, with 17 bases between them. This CDR3 has 15 amino acids. Looked up from germline, CDR1 is KGHSH and CDR2 is LQKENI. Using immunoSEQ multiplex PCR, the repertoire was profiled, and TCRdb retains in-frame clones only, with some absent. The sample includes around 92,000 clones, 94% of them seen just once. This entry comes from a study of OX40 agonist ivuxolimab in advanced cancers. The timepoints at which blood was sampled were baseline, cycle 4 day 1, and cycle 7 day 1. The input for sequencing was CD4+ or CD8+ T cells sorted from blood, taken in a trial of the OX40 agonist ivuxolimab. The V and J genes are TRBV18 and TRBJ2-7; no clear D. This receptor was identified in an adult with an advanced solid tumor such as melanoma, head and neck, liver or kidney cancer. CDR3: CASSRPGPPIYEQYF. Written as DNA, the CDR3 is TGTGCCAGCTCACGGCCTGGGCCCCCAATTTACGAGCAGTACTTC. The entire variable domain, with the rest obtained from reference TRBV18 and TRBJ2-7, is as follows: NAGVMQNPRHLVRRRGQEARLRCSPMKGHSHVYWYRQLPEEGLKFMVYLQKENIIDESGMPKERFSAEFPKEGPSILRIQQVVRGDSAAYFCASSRPGPPIYEQYFGPGTRLTVT.